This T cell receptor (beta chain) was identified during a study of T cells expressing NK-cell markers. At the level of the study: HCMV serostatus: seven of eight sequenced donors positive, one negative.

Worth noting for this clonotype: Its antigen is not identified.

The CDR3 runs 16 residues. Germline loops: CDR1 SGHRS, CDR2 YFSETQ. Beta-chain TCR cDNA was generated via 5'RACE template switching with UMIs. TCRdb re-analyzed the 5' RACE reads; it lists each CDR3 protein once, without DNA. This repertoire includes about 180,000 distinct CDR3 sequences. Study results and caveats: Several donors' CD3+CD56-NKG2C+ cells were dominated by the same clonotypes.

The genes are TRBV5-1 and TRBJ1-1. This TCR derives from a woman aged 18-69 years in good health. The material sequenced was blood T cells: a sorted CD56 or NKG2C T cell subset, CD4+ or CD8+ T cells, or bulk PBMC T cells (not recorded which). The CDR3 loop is CASSLGAGGRDTEAFF.